Reported below is one T cell receptor (beta chain). What it recognizes is unknown. These data come from a study of cytomegalovirus exposure and HLA in healthy donors. Findings and caveats of the study: Analysis performed later showed TCR beta chains linked to HLA being more clonally expanded than equally common others. It was assumed in the presence/absence analyses that sequencing depth was roughly uniform across donors. Productive status was seen about 90% or about 30% of the time for most TCR beta V segments in an earlier analysis. Versus the roughly 700-donor mean, an Asian-associated ancestry cluster reportedly showed fewer N-insertions in a later analysis.

The CDR3 spans 15 residues. Germline V gene sequence: CDR1 MDHEN, CDR2 SYDVKM. V lost 6 bases and J 1 base, leaving 15 bases between the germline ends. With 60 Vbeta and 13 Jbeta primers, the PCR was carried out. Assay used: immunoSEQ multiplex PCR; TCRdb lists only in-frame clones, some missing. Counted here are roughly 200,000 clones, about two thirds occurring once; the ten biggest clones make up 2.6%. This TCR was sampled from a man aged 40-55 years in good health and CMV-seropositive. This sequence joins TRBV28 and TRBJ1-1; D is perhaps TRBD1 (6 bases). The sample taken for sequencing was PBMCs. The CDR3 here is CASSQTTRGNTEAFF. CDR3 coding DNA: TGTGCCAGCAGCCAGACAACCAGGGGGAACACTGAAGCTTTCTTT.